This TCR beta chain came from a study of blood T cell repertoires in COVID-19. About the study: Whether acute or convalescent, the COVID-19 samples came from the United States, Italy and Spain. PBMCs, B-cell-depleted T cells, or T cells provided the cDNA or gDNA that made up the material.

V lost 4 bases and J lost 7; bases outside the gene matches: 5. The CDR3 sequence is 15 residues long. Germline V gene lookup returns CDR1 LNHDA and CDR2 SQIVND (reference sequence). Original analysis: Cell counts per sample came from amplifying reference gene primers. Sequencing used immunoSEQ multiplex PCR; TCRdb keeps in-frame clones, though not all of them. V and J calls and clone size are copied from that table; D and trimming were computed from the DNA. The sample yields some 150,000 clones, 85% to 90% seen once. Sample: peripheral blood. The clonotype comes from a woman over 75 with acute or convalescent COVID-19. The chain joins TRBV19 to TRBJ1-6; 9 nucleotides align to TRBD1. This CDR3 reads CASSNQGQGNSPLHF. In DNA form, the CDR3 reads TGTGCCAGTAGTAATCAGGGACAGGGAAATTCACCCCTCCACTTT.